The sequence of this T cell receptor beta chain was determined in a study of blood T cells in healthy people across ages. Study-wide points: Across samples, TCR beta diversity tracked strongly with naive T cell percentage.

The CDR3 is 17 residues long. Germline values: CDR1 SEHNR, CDR2 FQNEAQ (reference sequence). With 5 bases removed from V and 4 bases from J, the gap between germline ends came to 21 bases. On this clonotype itself: Its antigen is still unknown.

Through a sample-barcoded 5' primer and a J-beta primer mix, a second PCR was run for roughly 6 to 12 cycles. Sequencing of every sample gave 3 million or more CDR3-containing paired-end reads. From the 5' RACE reads, TCRdb called clonotypes with MiXCR, one entry per CDR3 protein. The table has 790,000 or so distinct CDR3 sequences, around three fifths seen once. This receptor was obtained from a man aged 35-49 years in good health. J is TRBJ2-1 and V is TRBV7-9; tentatively, D is TRBD2 (6 bases). The sequencing sample was made of blood. DNA of the CDR3: TGTGCCAGCAGCATAAGACGGACTACAACCGCATACAATGAGCAGTTCTTC. This encodes CASSIRRTTTAYNEQFF.